The T cell receptor beta chain under discussion was sequenced for a study of spatial heterogeneity in lung cancer. On the study more broadly: Alpha-chain sequences were consistently detected less often than beta-chain sequences.

The time point denotes: blood at routine non-recurrence follow-up after resection. TCRs were sequenced from unsorted whole RNA of tumor, nontumor lung or PBMC. MiXCR, run by TCRdb on the 5' RACE reads, gives a single entry per CDR3 protein. The data show about 120,000 distinct CDR3 sequences, 9% to 15% seen once. This clonotype counts as medium-sized. Trimming removed 6 bases from V and 4 bases from J, with 12 bases in between. Germline V gives CDR1 SGHTA, CDR2 FQGNSA. This CDR3 comprises 13 residues. Sequenced here: PBMCs, sampled at follow-up. This clonotype originated in a male donor with early-stage non-small cell lung cancer. This rearrangement joins TRBV7-2 to TRBJ1-2; weak D call: TRBD1 (6 bases). As DNA, the CDR3 is TGTGCCAGCAGTTACAGACAGGCCTATGGCTACACCTTC. Its translation: CASSYRQAYGYTF.